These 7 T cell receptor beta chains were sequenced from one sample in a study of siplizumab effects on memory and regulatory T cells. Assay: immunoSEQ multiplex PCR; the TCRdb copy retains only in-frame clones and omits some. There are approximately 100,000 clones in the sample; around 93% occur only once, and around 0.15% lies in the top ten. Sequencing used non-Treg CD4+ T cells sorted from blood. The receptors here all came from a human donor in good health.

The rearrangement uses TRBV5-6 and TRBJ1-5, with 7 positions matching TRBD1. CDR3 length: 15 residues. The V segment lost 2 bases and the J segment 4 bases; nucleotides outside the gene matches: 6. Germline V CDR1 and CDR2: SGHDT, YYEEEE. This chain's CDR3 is CASSLQGWGNQPQHF. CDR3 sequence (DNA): TGTGCCAGCAGCTTACAGGGGTGGGGTAATCAGCCCCAGCATTTT.

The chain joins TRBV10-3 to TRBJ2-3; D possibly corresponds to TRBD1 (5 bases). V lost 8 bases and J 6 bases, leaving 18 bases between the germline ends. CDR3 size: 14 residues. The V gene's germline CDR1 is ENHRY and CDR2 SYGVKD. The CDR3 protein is CAISRTLMEDTQYF. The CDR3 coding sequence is TGTGCCATCTCGAGGACACTGATGGAGGATACGCAGTATTTT.

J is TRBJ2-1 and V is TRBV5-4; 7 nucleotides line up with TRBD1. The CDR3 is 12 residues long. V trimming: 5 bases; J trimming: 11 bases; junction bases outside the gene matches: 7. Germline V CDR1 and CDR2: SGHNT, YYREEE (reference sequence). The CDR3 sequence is CASRTRDSQQFF. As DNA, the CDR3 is TGTGCCAGCAGAACCCGGGACAGCCAGCAGTTCTTC.

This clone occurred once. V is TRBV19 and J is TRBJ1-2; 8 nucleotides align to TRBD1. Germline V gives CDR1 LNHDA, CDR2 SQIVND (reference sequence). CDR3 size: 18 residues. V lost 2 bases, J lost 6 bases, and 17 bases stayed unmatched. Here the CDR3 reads CASSITHGTGLPSNGYTF. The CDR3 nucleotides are TGTGCCAGTAGTATAACTCACGGGACAGGTCTCCCGTCGAATGGCTACACCTTC. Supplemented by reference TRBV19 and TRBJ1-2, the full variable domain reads DGGITQSPKYLFRKEGQNVTLSCEQNLNHDAMYWYRQDPGQGLRLIYYSQIVNDFQKGDIAEGYSVSREKKESFPLTVTSAQKNPTAFYLCASSITHGTGLPSNGYTFGSGTRLTVV.

As DNA, the CDR3 is TGTGCCACTGGACAGGGAGATGGCTACACCTTC. Its translation: CATGQGDGYTF. This chain links TRBV10-3 with TRBJ1-2, with TRBD1 matching over 8 bases. CDR1 and CDR2 from the germline V gene are ENHRY and SYGVKD. This CDR3 region has 11 residues. The junction had 4 bases not matched to a gene; V was cut back by 10 bases and J by 6 bases.

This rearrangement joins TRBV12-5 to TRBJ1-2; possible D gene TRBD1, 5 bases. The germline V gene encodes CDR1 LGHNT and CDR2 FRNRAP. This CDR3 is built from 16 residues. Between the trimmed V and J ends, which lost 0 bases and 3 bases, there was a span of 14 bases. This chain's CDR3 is CASGLVPQGPYYGYTF. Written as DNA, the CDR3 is TGTGCTAGTGGTTTGGTACCGCAGGGCCCCTACTATGGCTACACCTTC.

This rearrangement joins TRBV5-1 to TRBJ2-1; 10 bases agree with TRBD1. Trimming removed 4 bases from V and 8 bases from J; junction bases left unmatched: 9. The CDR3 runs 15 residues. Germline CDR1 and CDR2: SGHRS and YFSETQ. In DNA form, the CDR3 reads TGCGCCAGCAGCAGGACAGGGGGAGTTACGGATGAGCAGTTCTTC. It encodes CASSRTGGVTDEQFF.